The rows below give T cell receptor beta chains drawn from one sample of a study of T cell changes during pregnancy in multiple sclerosis. Method: immunoSEQ multiplex PCR; TCRdb's copy keeps in-frame clones and lacks some. The sample lists more than 45,000 clones; 92% were seen once. The source material was CD4+ T cells from peripheral blood mononuclear cells, sampled after pregnancy. These receptors originate from a female donor with multiple sclerosis, enrolled in a pregnancy study. CDR3s include the opening cysteine and the closing phenylalanine or tryptophan. The order of the fields is J gene, V gene, CDR3 length, clone size, D gene, CDR3 protein. The D gene is left open where the match is weak. Rows may omit the clone size; those that give it use once, few, many or a size class.

j_call: TRBJ2-3
v_call: TRBV5-5
cdr3_length: 16
clone_size: NA
d_call: NA
cdr3_aa: CASSSFAVSSTDTQYF

j_call: TRBJ2-5
v_call: TRBV7-2
cdr3_length: 14
clone_size: NA
d_call: TRBD2
cdr3_aa: CASSLAQREKTQYF

j_call: TRBJ2-3
v_call: TRBV13
cdr3_length: 19
clone_size: once
d_call: TRBD2
cdr3_aa: CASSRSGLAGDGGTDTQYF

j_call: TRBJ2-3
v_call: TRBV4-3
cdr3_length: 17
clone_size: once
d_call: TRBD2
cdr3_aa: CASSLTGLAGGPDTQYF

j_call: TRBJ2-1
v_call: TRBV7-2
cdr3_length: 15
clone_size: NA
d_call: TRBD2
cdr3_aa: CASSLEAGAVNEQFF

j_call: TRBJ2-3
v_call: TRBV10-3
cdr3_length: 18
clone_size: NA
d_call: TRBD2
cdr3_aa: CAISPGLAGGSGTDTQYF

j_call: TRBJ2-6
v_call: TRBV19
cdr3_length: 19
clone_size: NA
d_call: TRBD2
cdr3_aa: CASRKALGLEQSGANVLTF

j_call: TRBJ1-4
v_call: TRBV28
cdr3_length: 13
clone_size: NA
d_call: NA
cdr3_aa: CASRTVPNEKLFF

j_call: TRBJ2-7
v_call: TRBV11-3
cdr3_length: 13
clone_size: NA
d_call: NA
cdr3_aa: CASSSDPRREQYF

j_call: TRBJ2-7
v_call: TRBV28
cdr3_length: 13
clone_size: few
d_call: NA
cdr3_aa: CASRSGGRFEQYF

j_call: TRBJ2-5
v_call: TRBV5-1
cdr3_length: 14
clone_size: NA
d_call: NA
cdr3_aa: CASSLGLPGETQYF

j_call: TRBJ2-7
v_call: TRBV2
cdr3_length: 15
clone_size: NA
d_call: NA
cdr3_aa: CASSTGPSPLPEQYF

j_call: TRBJ1-5
v_call: TRBV6-1
cdr3_length: 14
clone_size: few
d_call: NA
cdr3_aa: CASSEASSNQPQHF

j_call: TRBJ2-6
v_call: TRBV19
cdr3_length: 17
clone_size: once
d_call: NA
cdr3_aa: CASSSLSTLSGANVLTF

j_call: TRBJ2-5
v_call: TRBV7-2
cdr3_length: 17
clone_size: NA
d_call: NA
cdr3_aa: CASSLVARQGGGETQYF

j_call: TRBJ2-1
v_call: TRBV5-4
cdr3_length: 16
clone_size: NA
d_call: NA
cdr3_aa: CASSLYGASDYNEQFF

j_call: TRBJ1-1
v_call: TRBV2
cdr3_length: 14
clone_size: NA
d_call: TRBD1
cdr3_aa: CASKSGQGTAEAFF

j_call: TRBJ1-1
v_call: TRBV29-1
cdr3_length: 12
clone_size: NA
d_call: NA
cdr3_aa: CSVGGGSGEAFF

j_call: TRBJ2-6
v_call: TRBV9
cdr3_length: 16
clone_size: NA
d_call: NA
cdr3_aa: CASSVGPGSGANVLTF

j_call: TRBJ2-1
v_call: TRBV19
cdr3_length: 13
clone_size: NA
d_call: NA
cdr3_aa: CASTQGSYNEQFF

j_call: TRBJ2-3
v_call: TRBV27
cdr3_length: 15
clone_size: NA
d_call: NA
cdr3_aa: CASTEIGTPKDTQYF

j_call: TRBJ2-6
v_call: TRBV27
cdr3_length: 23
clone_size: NA
d_call: TRBD2
cdr3_aa: CASTALGTSGRLAPSSGANVLTF

j_call: TRBJ2-2
v_call: TRBV6-1
cdr3_length: 11
clone_size: NA
d_call: NA
cdr3_aa: CASSESWELFF

j_call: TRBJ1-6
v_call: TRBV6-6
cdr3_length: 15
clone_size: NA
d_call: TRBD1
cdr3_aa: CASSYGDRGGSPLHF

j_call: TRBJ1-1
v_call: TRBV19
cdr3_length: 15
clone_size: NA
d_call: TRBD1
cdr3_aa: CASSPWDRGYTEAFF

j_call: TRBJ1-1
v_call: TRBV27
cdr3_length: 15
clone_size: once
d_call: TRBD1
cdr3_aa: CASSLQQGGNTEAFF

j_call: TRBJ1-4
v_call: TRBV6-5
cdr3_length: 16
clone_size: NA
d_call: NA
cdr3_aa: CASSYFRGARAEKLFF

j_call: TRBJ2-3
v_call: TRBV29-1
cdr3_length: 16
clone_size: NA
d_call: TRBD2
cdr3_aa: CSVDGLAGALADTQYF

j_call: TRBJ2-6
v_call: TRBV28
cdr3_length: 19
clone_size: NA
d_call: TRBD1
cdr3_aa: CASSLYSTGASSGANVLTF

j_call: TRBJ2-1
v_call: TRBV7-2
cdr3_length: 12
clone_size: NA
d_call: TRBD2
cdr3_aa: CASSSGLNEQFF

j_call: TRBJ2-7
v_call: TRBV7-6
cdr3_length: 13
clone_size: NA
d_call: NA
cdr3_aa: CASSRRQSSEQYF

j_call: TRBJ2-3
v_call: TRBV19
cdr3_length: 14
clone_size: NA
d_call: TRBD2
cdr3_aa: CASSSGRWADTQYF

j_call: TRBJ1-2
v_call: TRBV28
cdr3_length: 13
clone_size: NA
d_call: NA
cdr3_aa: CASTSALKGGYTF

j_call: TRBJ2-5
v_call: TRBV6-1
cdr3_length: 14
clone_size: NA
d_call: TRBD2
cdr3_aa: CASRQSGGRETQYF

j_call: TRBJ1-3
v_call: TRBV19
cdr3_length: 17
clone_size: NA
d_call: TRBD1
cdr3_aa: CASSIPVGQASGNTIYF

j_call: TRBJ2-7
v_call: TRBV6-1
cdr3_length: 12
clone_size: NA
d_call: NA
cdr3_aa: CASSEAGGSQYF

j_call: TRBJ1-4
v_call: TRBV18
cdr3_length: 16
clone_size: NA
d_call: TRBD1
cdr3_aa: CASSRNRGSTNEKLFF

j_call: TRBJ2-1
v_call: TRBV7-6
cdr3_length: 15
clone_size: NA
d_call: TRBD2
cdr3_aa: CASSLVAGGRNEQFF

j_call: TRBJ2-7
v_call: TRBV6-5
cdr3_length: 14
clone_size: NA
d_call: TRBD1
cdr3_aa: CASSYYRGTYEQYF

j_call: TRBJ2-5
v_call: TRBV11-3
cdr3_length: 16
clone_size: NA
d_call: NA
cdr3_aa: CASSPSAQGGQETQYF